A single sample is the source of the 20 T cell receptor beta chains below, sequenced in a study of T cell responses to AZD1222 COVID-19 vaccine. This table comes from immunoSEQ multiplex PCR, and its TCRdb copy is limited to in-frame clones, with some not included. The data contain 160,000 or so clones, 80% to 95% of them singletons. The starting material was peripheral blood, obtained on day 0 of AZD1222 vaccination. These TCRs come from an adult in good health.

The chain recombines TRBV7-9 with TRBJ2-2, with 9 nucleotides matching TRBD1. V lost 5 bases, J lost 5 bases, and 12 bases stayed unmatched. Looked up from germline, CDR1 is SEHNR and CDR2 is FQNEAQ (reference sequence). The CDR3 has 17 residues. CDR3 sequence reads: CASSPTSGTGRTGELFF. As DNA, the CDR3 is TGTGCCAGCAGCCCCACTTCCGGGACAGGGAGGACCGGGGAGCTGTTTTTT.

The V call is TRBV10-1, the J call TRBJ2-1; 13 bases are shared with TRBD2. This CDR3 is built from 16 residues. Unmatched junction bases numbered 2, after V lost 0 bases and J lost 6 bases. Germline CDR1 and CDR2: WNHNN and SYGVQD (reference sequence). The CDR3 DNA sequence: TGCGCCAGCAGTGAGTCGAGGACTAGCGGGGGCAATGAGCAGTTCTTC. This encodes CASSESRTSGGNEQFF.

The chain has TRBV28 and TRBJ1-4; no reliable D call. Trimming removed 8 bases at V and 1 base at J, with 17 bases between. The CDR3 totals 16 residues. CDR1 and CDR2 from the germline V gene are MDHEN and SYDVKM. CDR3 sequence: CASRGGGPQTNEKLFF. CDR3 coding DNA: TGTGCCAGCCGTGGAGGAGGGCCCCAAACTAATGAAAAACTGTTTTTT.

This clone has just one count. The V call is TRBV10-1, the J call TRBJ1-4; 9 nucleotides agree with TRBD1. CDR1 is WNHNN, CDR2 SYGVQD, per germline (reference sequence). V lost 5 bases to trimming and J lost 0 bases; unmatched junction nucleotides: 4. The CDR3 consists of 16 residues. The CDR3 loop reads CASSTGGSATNEKLFF. For the CDR3, the DNA is TGCGCCAGCAGTACAGGGGGCTCTGCAACTAATGAAAAACTGTTTTTT.

The chain recombines TRBV28 with TRBJ2-5; no firm D call. The V end was cut by 5 bases, the J end by 5 bases, with 9 bases between. The CDR3 contains 12 residues. The germline gives CDR1 MDHEN, CDR2 SYDVKM. Here the CDR3 reads CASSEMGETQYF. In nucleotides, the CDR3 is TGTGCCAGCAGTGAAATGGGGGAGACCCAGTACTTC. The entire variable domain, with the rest obtained from reference TRBV28 and TRBJ2-5, is as follows: DVKVTQSSRYLVKRTGEKVFLECVQDMDHENMFWYRQDPGLGLRLIYFSYDVKMKEKGDIPEGYSVSREKKERFSLILESASTNQTSMYLCASSEMGETQYFGPGTRLLVL.

The gene calls are TRBV2 and TRBJ1-5, with D maybe TRBD1 (5 bases). The germline V gene has CDR1 SNHLY and CDR2 FYNNEI. Trimming removed 5 bases from V and 6 bases from J, with 14 bases in between. This CDR3 region has 14 residues. The CDR3 region is CASSSGTKGQPQHF. The CDR3 DNA reads as TGTGCCAGCAGTTCCGGGACCAAGGGTCAGCCCCAGCATTTT.

Notes on this clone: The DNA is left out, because the CDR3 cannot be placed on it with certainty; the CDR3 is given as TCRdb lists it. The chain is built from TRBV28 and TRBJ2-1. With termini counted, the CDR3 has 12 amino acids. Germline CDR1 is MDHEN and CDR2 is SYDVKM. CDR3 protein: CASSLFGEGSFF.

The genes are TRBV6-2 or TRBV6-3 and TRBJ2-1, with 10 bases aligning to TRBD2. The CDR3 runs 14 residues. V trimming: 3 bases; J trimming: 9 bases; junction bases outside the gene matches: 5. Per the germline V gene, CDR1 is MNHEY and CDR2 is SVGEGT. In DNA, the CDR3 is TGTGCCAGCAGTTATGCTAGCGGGAGTGTTGAGCAGTTCTTC. Its protein product is CASSYASGSVEQFF.

CDR3 sequence (DNA): TGCGCCAGCAGCCTAGCGGGAGATCTTGAGCAGTTCTTC. Translation: CASSLAGDLEQFF. The V gene is TRBV5-1, the J gene TRBJ2-1; 10 bases match TRBD2. The CDR3 is 13 amino acids. V was clipped by 4 bases and J by 9 bases; unmatched bases: 4. The germline CDR1 and CDR2 sequences are SGHRS and YFSETQ.

This chain connects TRBV5-1 to TRBJ2-2; D remains ambiguous. CDR1 is SGHRS and CDR2 is YFSETQ in the germline V gene. The CDR3 consists of 18 residues. V dropped 8 bases and J dropped 6 bases, with 29 bases sitting between them. CDR3 nucleotides: TGCGCCAGTCAACCCTCCCTGATGACGGCTTGGGAAGCCGGGGAGCTGTTTTTT. It yields the protein CASQPSLMTAWEAGELFF.

The chain carries TRBV24-1 and TRBJ1-2; 7 positions match TRBD1. Per the germline V gene, CDR1 is KGHDR and CDR2 is SFDVKD. The CDR3 extends over 13 amino acids. V dropped 9 bases and J dropped 5; count of bases not matched to a gene: 8. In nucleotides, the CDR3 is TGTGCCACCTGTGTAGGGGGCGGGTATGGCTACACCTTC. Protein sequence: CATCVGGGYGYTF.

This chain uses TRBV7-6 with TRBJ1-1; D possibly corresponds to TRBD1 (6 bases). Germline loops: CDR1 SGHVS, CDR2 FNYEAQ. This CDR3 has 15 amino acids. V lost 5 bases to trimming and J lost 0 bases, with 13 bases between them. In DNA, the CDR3 is TGTGCCAGCAGCGCCCCTCAGGGGTTGAACACTGAAGCTTTCTTT. It yields the protein CASSAPQGLNTEAFF. The variable domain in full, with the rest retrieved from reference TRBV7-6 and TRBJ1-1, is GAGVSQSPRYKVTKRGQDVALRCDPISGHVSLYWYRQALGQGPEFLTYFNYEAQQDKSGLPNDRFSAERPEGSISTLTIQRTEQRDSAMYRCASSAPQGLNTEAFFGQGTRLTVV.

The rearrangement links TRBV6-2 or TRBV6-3 to TRBJ2-5; D not resolved. Germline CDR1 and CDR2: MNHEY and SVGEGT. This CDR3 spans 11 amino acids. Trimming removed 2 bases from V and 5 bases from J, with 3 bases in between. CDR3 region: CASSYAETQYF. The DNA for the CDR3 is TGTGCCAGCAGTTACGCGGAGACCCAGTACTTC.

The genes are TRBV29-1 and TRBJ1-1, with D possibly matching TRBD1 (6 bases). Trimming shortened V by 6 bases and J by 6 bases, and 17 bases separated the two germline ends. CDR3 length: 13 residues. CDR1 and CDR2 (germline): SQVTM, ANQGSEA. CDR3 loop: CSVANRQVPEAFF. CDR3 DNA sequence: TGCAGCGTCGCTAACAGACAGGTGCCTGAAGCTTTCTTT.

The genes are TRBV7-2 and TRBJ2-7; 10 bases are a match to TRBD1. The germline V gene encodes CDR1 SGHTA and CDR2 FQGNSA. The CDR3 totals 15 residues. The ends lost 4 bases at V and 6 bases at J; junction bases unmatched: 9. The CDR3 coding sequence is TGTGCCAGCAGCTCCGGGGGACAGGGGAAGGGCGAGCAGTACTTC. Protein sequence: CASSSGGQGKGEQYF.

This clone was detected only a few times. The chain carries TRBV25-1 and TRBJ2-1; 9 nucleotides match TRBD1. V shed 10 bases, J shed 3 bases, and the junction held 10 bases outside the gene matches. In germline, CDR1 is MGHDK, CDR2 SYGVNS. The CDR3 runs to 15 residues. The CDR3 here is CATKTGTGLYNEQFF. The CDR3 DNA follows: TGTGCCACCAAAACCGGGACAGGGCTCTACAATGAGCAGTTCTTC. The whole variable domain, remainder taken from reference TRBV25-1 and TRBJ2-1, is EADIYQTPRYLVIGTGKKITLECSQTMGHDKMYWYQQDPGMELHLIHYSYGVNSTEKGDLSSESTVSRIRTEHFPLTLESARPSHTSQYLCATKTGTGLYNEQFFGPGTRLTVL.

CDR3 residues: CASSSRLGGGNQPQHF. In DNA, the CDR3 is TGTGCCAGCAGTTCCCGGCTAGGTGGGGGCAATCAGCCCCAGCATTTT. The chain carries TRBV6-2 or TRBV6-3 and TRBJ1-5; D unresolved. CDR1 is MNHEY and CDR2 is SVGEGT in the germline V gene. CDR3 length: 16 residues. The germline V and J ends were trimmed by 4 bases and 2 bases, with 15 bases remaining between them.

The chain carries TRBV19 and TRBJ1-5; D is undetermined. The V and J ends lost 6 bases and 5 bases respectively, with 14 bases between them. CDR3 length equals 14 residues. Germline CDR1 LNHDA, CDR2 SQIVND (reference sequence). The CDR3 sequence is CASSLSADYQPQHF. In DNA, the CDR3 is TGTGCCAGTAGCCTTTCCGCGGATTATCAGCCCCAGCATTTT.

V is TRBV3-1 (or the pseudogene TRBV3-2) and J is TRBJ2-2; perhaps TRBD1 as D (6 bases). Deletions cut 4 bases from V and 6 bases from J, with 15 bases between. Looked up from germline, CDR1 is LGHDT and CDR2 is YNNKEL (reference sequence). The CDR3 has 15 amino acids. Here the CDR3 reads CASSPPITGSGELFF. CDR3 in DNA: TGTGCCAGCAGCCCCCCAATAACAGGGTCCGGGGAGCTGTTTTTT.

The V call is TRBV11-3, the J call TRBJ2-1; 7 bases line up with TRBD1. Germline CDR1 SGHNT, CDR2 YENEEA. The V gene end was trimmed by 0 bases and the J gene end by 10 bases; junction bases not matched to a gene: 9. The CDR3 length is 15 residues. Here the CDR3 reads CASSLERGRSGEQFF. In nucleotides, the CDR3 is TGTGCCAGCAGCTTAGAGAGGGGGCGCTCAGGGGAGCAGTTCTTC.